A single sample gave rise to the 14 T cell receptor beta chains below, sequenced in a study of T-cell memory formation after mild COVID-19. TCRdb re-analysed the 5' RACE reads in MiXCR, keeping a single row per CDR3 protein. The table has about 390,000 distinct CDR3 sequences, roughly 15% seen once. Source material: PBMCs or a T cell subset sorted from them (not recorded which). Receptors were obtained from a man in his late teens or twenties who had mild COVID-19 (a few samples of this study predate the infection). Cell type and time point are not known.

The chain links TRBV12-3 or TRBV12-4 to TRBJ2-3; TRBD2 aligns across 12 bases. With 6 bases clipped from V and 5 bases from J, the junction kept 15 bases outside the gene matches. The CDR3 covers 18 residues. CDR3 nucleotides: TGTGCCAGCAGCCGAGGGCTAGCGGGGGGGCAGGCGAAAGATACGCAGTATTTT. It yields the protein CASSRGLAGGQAKDTQYF.

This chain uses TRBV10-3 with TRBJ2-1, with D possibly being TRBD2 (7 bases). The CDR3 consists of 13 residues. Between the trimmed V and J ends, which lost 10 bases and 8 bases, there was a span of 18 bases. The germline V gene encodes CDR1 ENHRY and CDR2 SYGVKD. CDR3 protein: CATRLAGADEQFF. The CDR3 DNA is TGTGCCACTAGACTAGCAGGGGCCGATGAGCAGTTCTTC.

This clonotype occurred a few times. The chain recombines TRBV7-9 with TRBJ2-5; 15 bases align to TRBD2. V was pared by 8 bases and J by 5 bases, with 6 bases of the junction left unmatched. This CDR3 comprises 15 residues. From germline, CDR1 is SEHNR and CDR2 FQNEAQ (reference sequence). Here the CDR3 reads CASQGLAGGPETQYF. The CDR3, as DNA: TGTGCCAGCCAAGGACTAGCGGGGGGGCCGGAGACCCAGTACTTC.

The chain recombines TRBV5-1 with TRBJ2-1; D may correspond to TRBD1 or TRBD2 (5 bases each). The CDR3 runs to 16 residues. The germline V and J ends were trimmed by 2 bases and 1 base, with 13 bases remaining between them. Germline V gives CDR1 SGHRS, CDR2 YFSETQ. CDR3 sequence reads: CASSFGTTLSYNEQFF. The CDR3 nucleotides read TGCGCCAGCAGCTTCGGGACGACCCTGTCCTACAATGAGCAGTTCTTC.

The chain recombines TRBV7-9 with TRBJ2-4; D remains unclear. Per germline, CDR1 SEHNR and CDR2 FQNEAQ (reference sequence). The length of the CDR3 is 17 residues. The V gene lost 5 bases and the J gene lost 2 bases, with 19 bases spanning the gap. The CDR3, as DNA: TGTGCCAGCAGCACCCCCCCGGGCGGCCTGTCCAAAAACATTCAGTACTTC. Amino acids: CASSTPPGGLSKNIQYF.

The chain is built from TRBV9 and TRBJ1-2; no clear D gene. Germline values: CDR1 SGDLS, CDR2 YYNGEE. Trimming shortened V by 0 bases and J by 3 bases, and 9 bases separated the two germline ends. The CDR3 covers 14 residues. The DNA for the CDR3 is TGTGCCAGCAGCGTAGCCGGGTCTGACTATGGCTACACCTTC. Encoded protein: CASSVAGSDYGYTF. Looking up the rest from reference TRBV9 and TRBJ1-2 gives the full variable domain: DSGVTQTPKHLITATGQRVTLRCSPRSGDLSVYWYQQSLDQGLQFLIQYYNGEERAKGNILERFSAQQFPDLHSELNLSSLELGDSALYFCASSVAGSDYGYTFGSGTRLTVV.

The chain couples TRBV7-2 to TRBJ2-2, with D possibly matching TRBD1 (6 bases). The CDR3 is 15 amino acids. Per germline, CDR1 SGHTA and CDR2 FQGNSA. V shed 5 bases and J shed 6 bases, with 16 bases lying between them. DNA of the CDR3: TGTGCCAGCAGCAAAGGGGGAGCTGAGGCCGGGGAGCTGTTTTTT. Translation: CASSKGGAEAGELFF.

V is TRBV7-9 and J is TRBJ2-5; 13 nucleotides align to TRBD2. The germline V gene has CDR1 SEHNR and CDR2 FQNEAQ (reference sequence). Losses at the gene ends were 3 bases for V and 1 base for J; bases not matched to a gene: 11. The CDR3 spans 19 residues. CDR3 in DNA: TGTGCCAGCAGCTTCCCTAGGACTAGCGGGGGATACCTCCAAGAGACCCAGTACTTC. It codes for CASSFPRTSGGYLQETQYF. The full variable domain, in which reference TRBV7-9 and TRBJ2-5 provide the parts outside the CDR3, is DTGVSQNPRHKITKRGQNVTFRCDPISEHNRLYWYRQTLGQGPEFLTYFQNEAQLEKSRLLSDRFSAERPKGSFSTLEIQRTEQGDSAMYLCASSFPRTSGGYLQETQYFGPGTRLLVL.

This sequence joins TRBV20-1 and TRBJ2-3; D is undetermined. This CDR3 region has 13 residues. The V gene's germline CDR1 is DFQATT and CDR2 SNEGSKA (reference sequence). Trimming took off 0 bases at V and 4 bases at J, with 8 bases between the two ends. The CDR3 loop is CSARERISDTQYF. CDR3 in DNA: TGCAGTGCTAGAGAACGCATATCAGATACGCAGTATTTT.

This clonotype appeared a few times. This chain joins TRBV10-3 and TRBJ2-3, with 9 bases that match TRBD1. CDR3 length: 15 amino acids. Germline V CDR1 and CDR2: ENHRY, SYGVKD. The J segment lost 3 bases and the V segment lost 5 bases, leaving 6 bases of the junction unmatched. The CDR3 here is CAISPRGQGTDTQYF. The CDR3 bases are TGTGCCATCAGTCCACGAGGACAGGGGACAGATACGCAGTATTTT.

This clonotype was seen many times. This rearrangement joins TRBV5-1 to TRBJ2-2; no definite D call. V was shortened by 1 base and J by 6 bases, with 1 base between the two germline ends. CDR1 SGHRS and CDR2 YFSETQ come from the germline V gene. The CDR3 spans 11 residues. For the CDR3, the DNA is TGCGCCAGCAGCTTGCCCGGGGAGCTGTTTTTT. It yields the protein CASSLPGELFF.

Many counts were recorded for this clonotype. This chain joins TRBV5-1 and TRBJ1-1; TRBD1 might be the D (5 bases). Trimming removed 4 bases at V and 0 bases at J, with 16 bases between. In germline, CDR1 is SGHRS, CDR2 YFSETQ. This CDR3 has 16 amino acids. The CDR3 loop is CASSAMTDSMNTEAFF. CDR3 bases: TGCGCCAGCAGCGCTATGACAGACTCCATGAACACTGAAGCTTTCTTT.

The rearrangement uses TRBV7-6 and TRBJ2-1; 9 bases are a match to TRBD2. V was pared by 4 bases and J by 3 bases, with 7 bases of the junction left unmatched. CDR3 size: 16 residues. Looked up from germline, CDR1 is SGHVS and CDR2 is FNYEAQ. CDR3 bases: TGTGCCAGCAGCTCAGGGGCAGCGGGGGGCTACAATGAGCAGTTCTTC. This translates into CASSSGAAGGYNEQFF.

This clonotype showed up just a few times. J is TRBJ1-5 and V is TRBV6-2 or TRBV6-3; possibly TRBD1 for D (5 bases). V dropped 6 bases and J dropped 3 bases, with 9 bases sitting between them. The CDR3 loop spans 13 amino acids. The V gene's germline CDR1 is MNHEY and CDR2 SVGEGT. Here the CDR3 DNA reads TGTGCCAGCAGCCAGACAGACAATCAGCCCCAGCATTTT. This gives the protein CASSQTDNQPQHF.